This T cell receptor beta chain originates from a study of CD4 T cells in relation to SARS-CoV-2 and coronaviruses. Study results and limitations: Crossreactivity was assessed only for spike protein, not other viral proteins. In around 67% of donors, memory CD4+ clonotypes crossrecognized SARS-CoV-2 and at least one common cold coronavirus spike.

Unexposed donor CD4+ T cells date from about 2011-2018, before the COVID-19 pandemic. The cells were cultured for approximately 10 days before CD4+ T cells were isolated. Cells permitting, SARS-CoV-2 S/N and four cold-coronavirus spikes were tested on unexposed-donor CD4+ T cells. PBMCs were plated at two million per well in IL-2-containing medium. The germline V and J ends were trimmed by 1 base and 5 bases, with 17 bases remaining between them. Germline values: CDR1 MNHEY, CDR2 SVGEGT. CDR3 length: 16 amino acids. About this clone: What it binds is unknown.

The data were produced by immunoSEQ multiplex PCR, yet TCRdb's version contains in-frame clones alone and is incomplete. The sample lists just under 30,000 clones, roughly 70% seen once, with roughly an eighth in the top ten. The TCR comes from a human donor in good health. The genes are TRBV6-2 or TRBV6-3 and TRBJ2-5, with unresolved D. Sample: CD4+ T cells from PBMCs, cultured in vitro. In nucleotides, the CDR3 is TGTGCCAGCAGTTACTGGGCCCCGGGCCGTGTGGAGACCCAGTACTTC. Amino acid sequence: CASSYWAPGRVETQYF.